This T cell receptor beta chain was profiled in a study of regulatory T cells in long-lasting Graves disease. Study-level information: Patients with new Graves' disease had used antithyroid drugs below 3 months. The study's findings and limits: Since the sample size was small, accuracy may have been reduced.

Both iRepertoire HTBI primers and Arm-PCR of CDR3 regions were used to build the TCR beta libraries. TCRdb independently ran MiXCR on the multiplex PCR reads; one entry per CDR3 protein. Counted here are 400,000 to 500,000 distinct CDR3 sequences, about 14% occurring once; the ten biggest clones make up about a sixth. This clonotype occurred many times. What it recognizes is unknown. As to time point: newly diagnosed GD, antithyroid drugs for less than 3 months. PBMC RNA served as the TCR library source. The sample was also reused in another study, on T cells in Graves' hyperthyroidism and ophthalmopathy. From that report: Clinical symptoms, serum thyroxine and TRAb, thyroid ultrasound and orbital computed tomography together formed the diagnostic basis.

The sample here was peripheral blood mononuclear cells (PBMCs), taken at new diagnosis, from a patient treated with antithyroid drugs. This TCR was sampled from a woman aged 50 to 60 with Graves disease.

CDR3 residues: CASSQGGAYSNQPQHF. In nucleotides, the CDR3 is TGTGCCAGCAGCCAAGGAGGGGCTTATAGCAATCAGCCCCAGCATTTT. V is TRBV3-1 and J is TRBJ1-5; D may be TRBD1 (5 bases). This CDR3 has 16 amino acids. Germline values: CDR1 LGHDT, CDR2 YNNKEL (reference sequence). V gave up 1 base and J gave up 0 bases, with 10 bases separating them.